The next 15 T cell receptor beta chains were all read from a single sample in a study of blood T cell repertoires in COVID-19. The method was immunoSEQ multiplex PCR; TCRdb's version includes in-frame clones alone and lacks a portion of them. Among about 480,000 clones, approximately 90% were seen once, and the ten largest hold 7% to 10%. Input material: PBMCs or T cells enriched from blood (not recorded which). These receptors all stem from a woman aged 55-70 years who had recovered from COVID-19.

The genes are TRBV11-2 and TRBJ2-7; TRBD2 matches 8 bases. The germline V gene encodes CDR1 SGHAT and CDR2 FQNNGV. The CDR3 is made up of 14 amino acids. J was trimmed by 7 bases and V by 2 bases; bases with no gene match: 7. CDR3 sequence: CASSLRSSGWEQYF. The CDR3 DNA reads as TGTGCCAGCAGCTTAAGGTCTAGCGGGTGGGAGCAGTACTTC. The full variable domain, in which reference TRBV11-2 and TRBJ2-7 provide the parts outside the CDR3, is EAGVAQSPRYKIIEKRQSVAFWCNPISGHATLYWYQQILGQGPKLLIQFQNNGVVDDSQLPKDRFSAERLKGVDSTLKIQPAKLEDSAVYLCASSLRSSGWEQYFGPGTRLTVT.

The chain employs TRBV10-3 and TRBJ2-2, with D tentatively TRBD1 (5 bases). The V end was cut by 2 bases, the J end by 3 bases, with 7 bases between. Germline V lookup: CDR1 ENHRY, CDR2 SYGVKD. This CDR3 has 14 residues. The CDR3 protein is CAISERGDTGELFF. As DNA, the CDR3 is TGTGCCATCAGTGAGAGGGGTGACACCGGGGAGCTGTTTTTT.

The V gene is TRBV18, the J gene TRBJ2-3, with a possible D match to TRBD1 (6 bases). The CDR3 contains 15 residues. V was shortened by 5 bases and J by 2 bases, with 14 bases between the two germline ends. Germline CDR1 and CDR2: KGHSH and LQKENI. The CDR3 DNA is TGTGCCAGCTCATCCCGGGACATCTCCACAGATACGCAGTATTTT. Translating it yields CASSSRDISTDTQYF.

The chain couples TRBV13 to TRBJ2-1; D is perhaps TRBD1 (6 bases). Germline values: CDR1 PRHDT, CDR2 FYEKMQ (reference sequence). CDR3 length: 16 amino acids. V lost 7 bases to trimming and J lost 2 bases, with 18 bases between them. CDR3 loop: CASTSQGRGAYNEQFF. The CDR3 region has the DNA TGTGCCAGCACCTCTCAGGGCAGGGGAGCCTACAATGAGCAGTTCTTC.

V usage is TRBV30 and J usage is TRBJ2-7; the D gene is possibly TRBD1 (6 bases). CDR1 and CDR2 (germline): GTSNPN, SVGIG (reference sequence). This CDR3 is 11 amino acids long. CDR3 nucleotides: TGTGCTTGGGGACAAAGCTACGAGCAGTACTTC. This codes for CAWGQSYEQYF.

This clone has a single count. The genes are TRBV4-1 and TRBJ1-5; 7 bases map to TRBD1. Germline V gene lookup returns CDR1 MGHRA and CDR2 YSYEKL. J gave up 5 bases and V 5 bases, and 9 bases lay outside the gene matches. The CDR3 extends over 15 amino acids. The DNA for the CDR3 is TGCGCCAGCAGCAGTGGACAGGCGGGGTATCAGCCCCAGCATTTT. Amino acids: CASSSGQAGYQPQHF.

The table lists this clone with a few counts. The chain combines TRBV11-2 with TRBJ2-7; 9 bases align to TRBD1. The V and J ends lost 1 base and 3 bases, in that order; junction bases with no gene match: 1. Germline loops: CDR1 SGHAT, CDR2 FQNNGV. The CDR3 has 14 amino acids. CDR3 region: CASSLGQGGYEQYV. Here the CDR3 DNA reads TGTGCCAGCAGCTTAGGACAGGGGGGCTACGAGCAGTACGTC.

V is TRBV1 and J is TRBJ1-5. TRBV1 is assigned pseudogene status. The CDR3 runs to 17 residues. CDR3 in DNA: TGCACCAGCAGCCAAGATCGGCGGGGGAGAGCCCCGAATAGCCAGCATTTT. This encodes CTSSQDRRGRAPNSQHF.

The chain couples TRBV18 to TRBJ2-6; the match to TRBD1 covers 10 bases. CDR3 length: 17 amino acids. V lost 3 bases and J lost 0; bases outside the gene matches: 2. CDR1 and CDR2 from the germline V gene are KGHSH and LQKENI. CDR3 coding DNA: TGTGCCAGCTCACCTCGGACAGGGGGCTCTGGGGCCAACGTCCTGACTTTC. Amino acid sequence: CASSPRTGGSGANVLTF.

The chain recombines TRBV27 with TRBJ2-2; D possibly corresponds to TRBD1 (6 bases). CDR1 and CDR2 from the germline V gene are MNHEY and SMNVEV (reference sequence). The ends were cut back, 6 bases at V and 4 bases at J, with 21 bases in the middle. There are 17 residues in the CDR3. CDR3 in DNA: TGTGCCAGCAGCAATTTCGACAGCCAGGGGTCCACCGGGGAGCTGTTTTTT. Translating it yields CASSNFDSQGSTGELFF.

The chain uses TRBV3-1 (or the pseudogene TRBV3-2) and TRBJ2-1, with a possible D match to TRBD1 (6 bases). With 3 bases removed from V and 12 bases from J, the gap between germline ends came to 15 bases. This CDR3 contains 13 residues. CDR1 LGHDT and CDR2 YNNKEL come from the germline V gene (reference sequence). DNA of the CDR3: TGTGCCAGCAGCCAGACGACAGGCGGTGGGCAGTTCTTC. As protein: CASSQTTGGGQFF.

The CDR3 DNA sequence: TGCAGCGTTGAGGGGAGACAGGGAAAATATGGCTACACCTTC. It encodes CSVEGRQGKYGYTF. The V and J genes are TRBV29-1 and TRBJ1-2; 7 nucleotides line up with TRBD1. This CDR3 contains 14 residues. Germline trimming cut 3 bases from V and 5 bases from J; bases unmatched to any gene: 9. The germline CDR1 and CDR2 sequences are SQVTM and ANQGSEA. Based on the CDR3 plus reference TRBV29-1 and TRBJ1-2, the full variable domain is SAVISQKPSRDICQRGTSLTIQCQVDSQVTMMFWYRQQPGQSLTLIATANQGSEATYESGFVIDKFPISRPNLTFSTLTVSNMSPEDSSIYLCSVEGRQGKYGYTFGSGTRLTVV.

This chain connects TRBV5-1 to TRBJ2-1; TRBD1 might be the D (7 bases). CDR3 length: 17 amino acids. Per the germline V gene, CDR1 is SGHRS and CDR2 is YFSETQ. Trimming pared 5 bases from V and 8 bases from J, leaving 26 bases between. Here the CDR3 DNA reads TGCGCCAGCAGGAAAGGAGATCGACAGGGACTTATTGATGAGCAGTTCTTC. Amino acid sequence: CASRKGDRQGLIDEQFF.

This rearrangement joins TRBV5-1 to TRBJ1-1, with D tentatively TRBD1 (5 bases). V was pared by 2 bases and J by 2 bases, with 10 bases between. Germline V gene sequence: CDR1 SGHRS, CDR2 YFSETQ. The CDR3 has 14 amino acids. CDR3 amino acids: CASSLSTANTEAFF. CDR3 nucleotides: TGCGCCAGCAGCTTATCGACAGCTAACACTGAAGCTTTCTTT.

The chain carries TRBV5-6 and TRBJ1-3, with 10 bases aligning to TRBD1. The CDR3 runs 18 residues. V lost 4 bases, J lost 0 bases, and 10 bases stayed unmatched. CDR1 is SGHDT, CDR2 YYEEEE, per germline. The CDR3 protein is CASSPYLTGGNSGNTIYF. In DNA form, the CDR3 reads TGTGCCAGCAGCCCCTACTTGACAGGGGGCAACTCTGGAAACACCATATATTTT.